This is a list of T cell receptor beta chains from one sample in a study of T cells after posttransplantation cyclophosphamide. Profiling relied on immunoSEQ multiplex PCR, and the TCRdb table lists in-frame clones only, not all of them. The sample holds over 15,000 clones; over 70% are singletons and the top ten take roughly 27%. This sample comprised PBMCs, obtained after an allogeneic stem cell transplant with post-transplant cyclophosphamide. The receptors were sampled from a male patient between 25 and 39 years old who received an allogeneic stem cell transplant from a related donor, was CMV-positive, and had acute GVHD only. Certain T cells may be donor cells from the graft. Both conserved end residues are part of each CDR3. Each record gives: V gene, clone size, D gene, J gene, CDR3 DNA, CDR3 protein. The D gene is left open where the match is weak. Size is stated for part of the rows, as once, few or many counts, or as a class when the clone is expanded.

TRBV5-4	.	.	TRBJ1-4	TGTGCCAGCAGCGCGGGTCCGGGGGTTGGTGAAAAACTGTTTTTT	CASSAGPGVGEKLFF
TRBV6-6	.	.	TRBJ1-5	TGTGCCAGCAGTTACGGGCAGGGGTTTAGCAATCAGCCCCAGCATTTT	CASSYGQGFSNQPQHF
TRBV18	.	.	TRBJ1-1	TGTGCCAGCTCACCAGGGAGCCTGGGGATGAACACTGAAGCTTTCTTT	CASSPGSLGMNTEAFF
TRBV2	.	TRBD1	TRBJ1-1	TGTGCCAGCAGTGGTCGGGACAGGGGGGGAGAAGCTTTCTTT	CASSGRDRGGEAFF
TRBV15	.	.	TRBJ1-1	TGTGCCACCAGCAGAGCCTCAGAGAACACTGAAGCTTTCTTT	CATSRASENTEAFF
TRBV28	.	TRBD1	TRBJ1-1	TGTGCCAGCAGTCAATCGACAGGGGTGAACACTGAAGCTTTCTTT	CASSQSTGVNTEAFF
TRBV19	.	.	TRBJ1-1	TGTGCCAGTAGTGCCCCCGGGGGGGAGAACACTGAAGCTTTCTTT	CASSAPGGENTEAFF
TRBV4-1	.	.	TRBJ1-1	TGCGCCAGCAGCCAAGATCAGGGCTACTGGACTGAAGCTTTCTTT	CASSQDQGYWTEAFF
TRBV6-5	few	.	TRBJ1-5	TGTGCCAGCAGTTACTCCACGGGGGTAAATCAGCCCCAGCATTTT	CASSYSTGVNQPQHF
TRBV5-6	.	.	TRBJ2-4	TGTGCCAGCAGCTTGGTCTCAGGGTCCATTCAGTACTTC	CASSLVSGSIQYF
TRBV5-4	.	.	TRBJ2-1	TGTGCCAGCAGCAAAGGGGGTTTGTACAATGAGCAGTTCTTC	CASSKGGLYNEQFF
TRBV7-2	few	TRBD2	TRBJ2-1	TGTGCCAGCGGAGCGGGGGGGGTTAACAATGAGCAGTTCTTC	CASGAGGVNNEQFF
TRBV7-2	.	.	TRBJ1-1	TGTGCCAGCAGCTCACAGGGCTGGAACACTGAAGCTTTCTTT	CASSSQGWNTEAFF
TRBV4-3	once	TRBD1	TRBJ1-4	TGCGCCAGCAGCCACCAACTAGAGGGGGCGTCGGGTGAAAAACTGTTTTTT	CASSHQLEGASGEKLFF
TRBV7-2	.	TRBD1	TRBJ2-4	TGTGCCAGCAGCTTAGAACAGGGGAGTCAAAACATTCAGTACTTC	CASSLEQGSQNIQYF
TRBV14	.	TRBD1	TRBJ1-6	TGTGCCAGCAGCCAAGTGGGGGACAGGCGTAGGAGCTCCTATAATTCACCCCTCCACTTT	CASSQVGDRRRSSYNSPLHF
TRBV2	.	TRBD2	TRBJ2-3	TGTGCCAGCAGTGAAGTAGCGGGTTTTGCAGATACGCAGTATTTT	CASSEVAGFADTQYF
TRBV30	.	TRBD1	TRBJ2-5	TGTGCCTGGAGTCAGACAGGGAGCAAAGAGACCCAGTACTTC	CAWSQTGSKETQYF
TRBV28	.	.	TRBJ1-2	TGTGCCAGCAGGGGGATGGCCTCCCCAGGGTACTATGGCTACACCTTC	CASRGMASPGYYGYTF
TRBV7-4	.	.	TRBJ1-2	TGTGCCAGCAGCCCAGATAAGTGGGGCTACACCTTC	CASSPDKWGYTF
TRBV5-4	.	TRBD1	TRBJ1-2	TGTGCCAGCAGGGGGGACAGGGCTGGCTACACCTTC	CASRGDRAGYTF
TRBV29-1	once	TRBD2	TRBJ2-5	TGCAGCGTTGATGTAGCGGGGGGTTGGGGGTCGGAGACCCAGTACTTC	CSVDVAGGWGSETQYF
TRBV4-1	.	.	TRBJ1-5	TGCGCCAGCAGCCAGGGCGAGCAGCCCCAGCATTTT	CASSQGEQPQHF
TRBV29-1	few	.	TRBJ1-1	TGCAGCGCTCTGAACACTGAAGCTTTCTTT	CSALNTEAFF
TRBV7-2	.	.	TRBJ1-5	TGTGCCAGCAGCTTAGATTTCATCAATCAGCCCCAGCATTTT	CASSLDFINQPQHF
TRBV28	.	TRBD1	TRBJ1-1	TGTGCCAGCAGTTTGCGACAGGGGCTAAACACTGAAGCTTTCTTT	CASSLRQGLNTEAFF
TRBV15	.	.	TRBJ2-3	TGTGCCACCAGCAGAGCCCTGGGCCTCCGGCGGGATACAGATACGCAGTATTTT	CATSRALGLRRDTDTQYF
TRBV7-2	few	.	TRBJ1-6	TGTGCCAGCAGCCGCAGCTCCTATAATTCACCCCTCCACTTT	CASSRSSYNSPLHF
TRBV29-1	.	.	TRBJ2-1	TGCAGCGTTGAAGGCAGCTACAATGAGCAGTTCTTC	CSVEGSYNEQFF
TRBV28	few	TRBD1	TRBJ1-2	TGTGCCAGCAGTTTTACAGGGGCTCATGGCTATGGCTACACCTTC	CASSFTGAHGYGYTF
TRBV7-6	.	TRBD1	TRBJ1-1	TGTGCCAGCAGCGGACAGGACCGTGAAGCTTTCTTT	CASSGQDREAFF
TRBV5-4	.	.	TRBJ1-2	TGTGCCAGCAGCCCACGCATGACGGGTAACTATGGCTACACCTTC	CASSPRMTGNYGYTF
TRBV27	.	TRBD2	TRBJ2-5	TGTGCCAGCAGGACCCACCGGGGGGGGGAAGAGACCCAGTACTTC	CASRTHRGGEETQYF
TRBV7-2	.	.	TRBJ1-6	TGCGCCAGCAGCCATTTGACTTATAATTCACCCCTCCACTTT	CASSHLTYNSPLHF
TRBV19	few	.	TRBJ1-2	TGTGCCAGTAGTATATCTGGAGCGGATTTGGGCTACACCTTC	CASSISGADLGYTF
TRBV6-1	.	TRBD2	TRBJ2-7	TGTGCCAGCAGTGAAGGAGCGGGGGCAATATACGAGCAGTACTTC	CASSEGAGAIYEQYF
TRBV2	.	.	TRBJ2-3	TGTGCCAGCAGCCTCGGAGATACGCAGTATTTT	CASSLGDTQYF
TRBV6-9	once	TRBD2	TRBJ2-1	TGTGCCAGCAGTTACGGGGCGGGGGGCCCCGATGAGCAGTTCTTC	CASSYGAGGPDEQFF
TRBV5-1	.	.	TRBJ1-1	TGCGCCAGCAGCCCCTTGACAGGACCGAACACTGAAGCTTTCTTT	CASSPLTGPNTEAFF
TRBV27	.	.	TRBJ1-6	TGTGCCAGCAGTAGCCTCGGACAGCGGTTGATTTCACCCCTCCACTTT	CASSSLGQRLISPLHF
TRBV7-2	.	TRBD1	TRBJ2-7	TGTGCCAGCACCCTCACGAGGGGACAGGGGAAGCAGTACTTC	CASTLTRGQGKQYF
TRBV27	large	.	TRBJ2-5	TGTGCCAGCAGTTTGTGCAGAGCCGGGGGAAATACACAAGAGACCCAGTACTTC	CASSLCRAGGNTQETQYF
TRBV2	.	.	TRBJ2-5	TGTGCCAGCAGTAAGGGGGAAGGGGAGACCCAGTACTTC	CASSKGEGETQYF
TRBV7-9	.	.	TRBJ2-3	TGTGCCAGCAGCTTAGGGGCGGGAATGATCACAGATACGCAGTATTTT	CASSLGAGMITDTQYF
TRBV6-6	.	.	TRBJ1-5	TGTGCCAGCCACGAAGGGGAGGGAGGTCAGCCCCAGCATTTT	CASHEGEGGQPQHF
TRBV28	.	TRBD1	TRBJ1-2	TGTGCCAGCAGAGGGGGCAGGGAAGTTGATGGCTACACCTTC	CASRGGREVDGYTF
TRBV30	.	TRBD2	TRBJ2-7	TGTGCCTGGAGTGTACCCCCTAGCGGGGGGCCCTACGAGCAGTACTTC	CAWSVPPSGGPYEQYF
TRBV5-1	.	.	TRBJ2-5	TGCGCCAGCACCCCCGTGGCAGGGCGGGGAGAGACCCAGTACTTC	CASTPVAGRGETQYF
TRBV27	.	.	TRBJ1-2	TGTGCCAGCAGTTTAGGCCTAGGCAACTATGGCTACACCTTC	CASSLGLGNYGYTF
TRBV7-2	few	TRBD1	TRBJ1-1	TGTGCCAGCAGCCCCAGACAGGGGGGCACTGAAGCTTTCTTT	CASSPRQGGTEAFF